The source of this T cell receptor beta chain is a study of blood T cell repertoires in COVID-19. This clone was observed once. The CDR3 contains 17 residues. Per the germline V gene, CDR1 is SGHTA and CDR2 is FQGNSA. J gave up 2 bases and V 1 base, and 6 bases lay outside the gene matches. TCRdb's table, derived via immunoSEQ multiplex PCR, lists solely in-frame clones and lacks some. The table includes around 62,000 clones, about 90% detected once. This chain links TRBV7-2 with TRBJ2-7, with 12 bases lining up with TRBD1. Sequencing input: peripheral blood. This sequence was found in a man aged 60 to 69 with acute or convalescent COVID-19. This CDR3 is CASSLGGQGASTYEQYF. CDR3 sequence (DNA): TGTGCCAGCAGCTTAGGGGGACAGGGGGCGTCAACCTACGAGCAGTACTTC.